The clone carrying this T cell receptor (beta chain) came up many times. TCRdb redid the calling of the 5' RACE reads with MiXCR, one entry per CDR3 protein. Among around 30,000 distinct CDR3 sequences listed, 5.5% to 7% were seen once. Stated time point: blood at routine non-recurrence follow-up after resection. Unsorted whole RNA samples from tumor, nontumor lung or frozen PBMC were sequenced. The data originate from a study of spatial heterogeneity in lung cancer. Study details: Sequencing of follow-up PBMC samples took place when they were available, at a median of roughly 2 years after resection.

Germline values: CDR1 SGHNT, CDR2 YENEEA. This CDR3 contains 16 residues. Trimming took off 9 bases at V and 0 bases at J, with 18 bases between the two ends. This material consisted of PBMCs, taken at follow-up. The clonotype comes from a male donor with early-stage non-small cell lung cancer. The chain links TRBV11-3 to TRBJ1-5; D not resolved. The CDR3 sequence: CARSSGGAYSNQPQHF. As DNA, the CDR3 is TGTGCCAGGAGTAGCGGTGGAGCATATAGCAATCAGCCCCAGCATTTT.